What follows are 24 T cell receptor beta chains derived from one specimen sequenced in a study of shared clonotypes between healthy human individuals (dated by TCRdb to 2019 to 2021). Library preparation used the immunoSEQ multiplex PCR assay. Entries here come from immuneACCESS through TCRdb and include only in-frame sequences with V and J called. Some clones fail to appear in such tables; in the studies checked, an unresolved V gene covers under half of the shortfall, and the cause of the remainder is unknown. This sample holds hundreds of thousands of clones; roughly 95% were observed only once. The ten largest clones represent about 0.12% of the sample. For the CD8 naive samples, CD45RO-negative cells were positively selected for CCR7, yielding a CD45RA+CCR7+ population from which TemRA cells were excluded. The source material was naive CD8+ T cells sorted from blood. The cell subset or site label here, explained by the study, means: CD45RA+CCR7+. The receptors come from a woman aged 30 to 39 in good health.

This clone was found a few times. The chain employs TRBV5-6 and TRBJ1-1; tentatively, D is TRBD1 (6 bases). CDR3 length equals 13 residues. Germline CDR1 SGHDT, CDR2 YYEEEE. Trimming took 3 bases from V and 8 from J, leaving 14 bases between them. The CDR3 DNA reads TGTGCCAGCAGCTGGGGAGTAGGGGGAGAAGCTTTCTTT. Translated: CASSWGVGGEAFF.

In its sample, this clone was seen once. V is TRBV9 and J is TRBJ2-5; TRBD2 aligns across 10 bases. The trim removed 3 bases at V and 4 bases at J, leaving 6 bases unmatched. The CDR3 totals 15 residues. Germline CDR1 SGDLS, CDR2 YYNGEE. The CDR3 bases are TGTGCCAGCAGCGAGACCGGGACTAGCGTAGAGACCCAGTACTTC. It specifies CASSETGTSVETQYF.

This chain joins TRBV10-3 and TRBJ2-7; D is unclear. Trimming left V 4 bases short and J 6 bases short, with 13 bases between. CDR3 size: 13 residues. Per the germline V gene, CDR1 is ENHRY and CDR2 is SYGVKD. The CDR3 reads CAISAGPSSEQYF. CDR3 DNA sequence: TGTGCCATCAGTGCCGGCCCATCCAGCGAGCAGTACTTC.

CDR3 loop: CASSPLGATNEKLFF. The CDR3 DNA follows: TGTGCCAGCAGCCCGCTCGGTGCAACTAATGAAAAACTGTTTTTT. The chain uses TRBV7-9 and TRBJ1-4, with D uncertain. Germline CDR1 SEHNR, CDR2 FQNEAQ (reference sequence). The CDR3 has 15 residues. Trimming pared 5 bases from V and 0 bases from J, leaving 10 bases between. The full variable domain, completed using reference TRBV7-9 and TRBJ1-4, is DTGVSQNPRHKITKRGQNVTFRCDPISEHNRLYWYRQTLGQGPEFLTYFQNEAQLEKSRLLSDRFSAERPKGSFSTLEIQRTEQGDSAMYLCASSPLGATNEKLFFGSGTQLSVL.

The chain employs TRBV6-5 and TRBJ2-3; 13 bases are shared with TRBD2. CDR3 length: 16 residues. CDR1 and CDR2 (germline): MNHEY, SVGAGI. The V segment lost 2 bases and the J segment 4 bases; nucleotides outside the gene matches: 3. The CDR3 here is CASSYGLAGEADTQYF. The CDR3 DNA follows: TGTGCCAGCAGTTACGGACTAGCGGGAGAAGCAGATACGCAGTATTTT.

The gene calls are TRBV28 and TRBJ2-1; D possibly uses TRBD1 or TRBD2 (5 bases each). CDR1 is MDHEN, CDR2 SYDVKM, per germline. V was cut by 6 bases and J by 3 bases, with 24 bases left in between. The CDR3 contains 18 residues. The CDR3 sequence: CASRARDAGPNFYNEQFF. CDR3 nucleotides: TGTGCCAGCAGGGCCCGGGACGCCGGACCAAATTTCTACAATGAGCAGTTCTTC.

The J gene is TRBJ2-3, the V gene TRBV20-1; D unclear. CDR1 DFQATT and CDR2 SNEGSKA come from the germline V gene (reference sequence). The CDR3 sequence is 10 residues long. V was clipped by 6 bases and J by 6 bases, with 7 bases between them. This CDR3 is CSAIEDTQYF. In DNA, the CDR3 is TGCAGTGCAATAGAGGATACGCAGTATTTT.

J is TRBJ1-1 and V is TRBV11-1, with 7 nucleotides matching TRBD1. With V trimmed by 8 bases and J by 8 bases, 14 bases remained unmatched. CDR1 SGHAT and CDR2 FQDESV come from the germline V gene (reference sequence). The CDR3 consists of 14 residues. Here the CDR3 DNA reads TGTGCCAGCTCCGACAGGGACAGCAGACCAGAAGCTTTCTTT. Its translation is CASSDRDSRPEAFF. Together with reference TRBV11-1 and TRBJ1-1, the CDR3 gives the full variable domain: EAEVAQSPRYKITEKSQAVAFWCDPISGHATLYWYRQILGQGPELLVQFQDESVVDDSQLPKDRFSAERLKGVDSTLKIQPAELGDSAMYLCASSDRDSRPEAFFGQGTRLTVV.

V gene TRBV4-1 combines with J gene TRBJ1-1; TRBD1 might be the D (6 bases). The V and J ends lost 1 base and 5 bases respectively, with 20 bases between them. Germline CDR1 is MGHRA and CDR2 is YSYEKL. This CDR3 is 17 amino acids long. This chain's CDR3 is CASSQGIVGGARTEAFF. CDR3 nucleotides: TGCGCCAGCAGCCAAGGAATAGTAGGGGGTGCAAGGACTGAAGCTTTCTTT.

J is TRBJ2-1 and V is TRBV28, with D possibly called TRBD1 or TRBD2 (6 bases each). The CDR3 totals 15 residues. Germline-derived CDR1 and CDR2 are MDHEN and SYDVKM. The V and J ends lost 5 bases and 3 bases respectively, with 14 bases between them. CDR3 residues: CASSPRLGGYNEQFF. In nucleotides, the CDR3 is TGTGCCAGCAGTCCTCGACTAGGGGGCTACAATGAGCAGTTCTTC.

As for this clone: This sample includes further DNA sequences coding for the same CDR3. CDR3 bases: TGTGCCAGCAGCTTAGGGAGCGGGAGGAATGAGCAGTTCTTC. Translating it yields CASSLGSGRNEQFF. The V and J genes are TRBV13 and TRBJ2-1; 9 bases match TRBD2. Germline assignment: CDR1 PRHDT and CDR2 FYEKMQ (reference sequence). This CDR3 has 14 amino acids. J gave up 7 bases and V 0 bases, and 1 base lay outside the gene matches.

The chain employs TRBV6-1 and TRBJ2-7, with D unresolved. The CDR3 has 18 amino acids. Germline CDR1 MNHNS, CDR2 SASEGT. The V gene lost 0 bases and the J gene lost 3 bases, with 21 bases spanning the gap. CDR3 sequence (DNA): TGTGCCAGCAGTGAAGCGCAAACTCCCACGGAAGCCTTCTACGAGCAGTACTTC. Translating gives CASSEAQTPTEAFYEQYF.

V gene TRBV30 combines with J gene TRBJ2-5; no clear D. The CDR3 contains 13 residues. Trimming stripped 2 bases from V and 1 base from J, with 8 bases between. The germline CDR1 and CDR2 sequences are GTSNPN and SVGIG (reference sequence). The chain's CDR3 is CAWSYPPQETQYF. CDR3 bases: TGTGCCTGGAGTTATCCCCCCCAAGAGACCCAGTACTTC.

CDR3 protein: CASSFRGGSYGYTF. The CDR3 nucleotides are TGTGCCAGCAGTTTCAGGGGAGGTAGCTATGGCTACACCTTC. The chain couples TRBV27 to TRBJ1-2; possibly TRBD1 for D (6 bases). V was pared by 3 bases and J by 4 bases, with 12 bases between. The CDR3 has 14 residues. Germline CDR1 MNHEY, CDR2 SMNVEV (reference sequence).

The rearrangement links TRBV7-8 to TRBJ2-1, with 12 bases aligning to TRBD2. The CDR3 is 20 amino acids. Germline CDR1 SGHVS, CDR2 FQNEAQ. Losses at the gene ends were 1 base for V and 1 base for J; bases not matched to a gene: 11. The CDR3 coding sequence is TGTGCCAGCAGCTTAGTTTTCGTCGCTAGCGGGAGGGGGTCCTACAATGAGCAGTTCTTC. As protein: CASSLVFVASGRGSYNEQFF.

The chain links TRBV27 to TRBJ1-2; the D is unclear. V lost 0 bases to trimming and J lost 0 bases, with 8 bases between them. Germline CDR1 reads MNHEY; CDR2 reads SMNVEV (reference sequence). This CDR3 has 15 residues. The CDR3 spells CASSLSLQANYGYTF. The CDR3 nucleotides read TGTGCCAGCAGTTTATCACTACAAGCTAACTATGGCTACACCTTC.

This chain joins TRBV7-9 and TRBJ2-1; 12 nucleotides line up with TRBD2. The junction had 11 bases not matched to a gene; V was cut back by 5 bases and J by 15 bases. The CDR3 has 14 amino acids. The germline V gene encodes CDR1 SEHNR and CDR2 FQNEAQ (reference sequence). CDR3: CASSEGASGRGMFF. CDR3 in DNA: TGTGCCAGCAGCGAGGGGGCTAGCGGGAGGGGTATGTTCTTC.

The V gene is TRBV4-1, the J gene TRBJ1-3, with D possibly TRBD1 on 5 matching bases. This CDR3 region has 15 residues. V was clipped by 3 bases and J by 2 bases, with 11 bases between them. Per the germline V gene, CDR1 is MGHRA and CDR2 is YSYEKL. In DNA form, the CDR3 reads TGCGCCAGCAGCCAGAGGGGCAGGGCTGGAAACACCATATATTTT. Residues: CASSQRGRAGNTIYF.

V and J are TRBV28 and TRBJ2-1; TRBD2 agrees at 11 bases. CDR1 and CDR2 from the germline V gene are MDHEN and SYDVKM. The CDR3 is made up of 15 amino acids. The trim removed 1 base at V and 7 bases at J, leaving 3 bases unmatched. CDR3 sequence: CASSLLSSGRNEQFF. The DNA for the CDR3 is TGTGCCAGCAGTTTATTGTCTAGCGGGAGGAATGAGCAGTTCTTC. Filled out from reference TRBV28 and TRBJ2-1, the complete variable domain reads DVKVTQSSRYLVKRTGEKVFLECVQDMDHENMFWYRQDPGLGLRLIYFSYDVKMKEKGDIPEGYSVSREKKERFSLILESASTNQTSMYLCASSLLSSGRNEQFFGPGTRLTVL.

The chain uses TRBV29-1 and TRBJ2-1; D tentatively fits TRBD1 or TRBD2 (7 bases each). This CDR3 is 14 amino acids long. Per the germline V gene, CDR1 is SQVTM and CDR2 is ANQGSEA. The ends were cut back, 7 bases at V and 4 bases at J, with 17 bases in the middle. In DNA form, the CDR3 reads TGCAGCGCCAGGGGGGGGACTACTTACAATGAGCAGTTCTTC. Its protein is CSARGGTTYNEQFF.

This clone has just one count. The chain employs TRBV2 and TRBJ2-7; D ambiguous. CDR1 SNHLY and CDR2 FYNNEI come from the germline V gene. V lost 7 bases, J lost 5 bases, and 12 bases lay in between. The CDR3 is made up of 12 amino acids. CDR3 coding DNA: TGTGCCAGCACCGGCGCCTTCAACGAGCAGTACTTC. This encodes CASTGAFNEQYF.

The chain combines TRBV6-5 with TRBJ2-7; 11 nucleotides agree with TRBD2. The trim removed 6 bases at V and 5 bases at J, leaving 9 bases unmatched. This CDR3 comprises 15 residues. Germline-derived CDR1 and CDR2 are MNHEY and SVGAGI. The chain's CDR3 is CASSQSGLAGHEQYF. As DNA, the CDR3 is TGTGCCAGCAGCCAATCCGGACTAGCGGGCCACGAGCAGTACTTC.

V and J are TRBV15 and TRBJ2-1; a possible D gene is TRBD2 (6 bases). The CDR3 loop spans 14 amino acids. The germline V gene has CDR1 LNHNV and CDR2 YYDKDF (reference sequence). The V and J ends lost 5 bases and 0 bases respectively, with 8 bases between them. CDR3 residues: CATSPGGSYNEQFF. The CDR3 DNA sequence: TGTGCCACCAGCCCCGGGGGCTCCTACAATGAGCAGTTCTTC.

The V gene is TRBV7-9, the J gene TRBJ1-5; 7 bases map to TRBD1. Unmatched junction bases numbered 6, after V lost 8 bases and J lost 5 bases. Germline values: CDR1 SEHNR, CDR2 FQNEAQ (reference sequence). The CDR3 is 13 amino acids. This CDR3 reads CASRQGLDQPQHF. CDR3 DNA sequence: TGTGCCAGCCGACAGGGTCTGGATCAGCCCCAGCATTTT.